Following are 2 T cell receptor beta chains from one sample sequenced in a study of cytomegalovirus exposure and HLA in healthy donors. Vbeta (60) and Jbeta (13) primers were used in the PCR. Sequencing used immunoSEQ multiplex PCR; TCRdb keeps in-frame clones, though not all of them. Of around 130,000 clones listed, over 70% are singletons. Material: PBMCs. The receptors were sampled from a woman aged 18-35 years in good health and CMV-seronegative.

V and J are TRBV7-9 and TRBJ2-3, with 13 bases lining up with TRBD2. CDR3 length: 18 amino acids. The V and J ends lost 5 bases and 4 bases, in that order; junction bases with no gene match: 12. CDR1 is SEHNR and CDR2 is FQNEAQ in the germline V gene (reference sequence). The CDR3, as DNA: TGTGCCAGCAGCCCACGGGGACTAGCGGGGTCGGAAGCAGATACGCAGTATTTT. Its protein product is CASSPRGLAGSEADTQYF.

This clone appeared many times. This rearrangement joins TRBV4-2 to TRBJ2-7; tentatively, D is TRBD2 (5 bases). V was trimmed by 3 bases and J by 7 bases, leaving 19 bases between them. This CDR3 contains 15 residues. CDR1 is LGHNA, CDR2 YNFKEQ, per germline. The CDR3 protein is CASSQVLDSVEEQYF. The DNA of the CDR3 is TGTGCCAGCAGCCAGGTTTTGGACTCGGTGGAGGAGCAGTACTTC.